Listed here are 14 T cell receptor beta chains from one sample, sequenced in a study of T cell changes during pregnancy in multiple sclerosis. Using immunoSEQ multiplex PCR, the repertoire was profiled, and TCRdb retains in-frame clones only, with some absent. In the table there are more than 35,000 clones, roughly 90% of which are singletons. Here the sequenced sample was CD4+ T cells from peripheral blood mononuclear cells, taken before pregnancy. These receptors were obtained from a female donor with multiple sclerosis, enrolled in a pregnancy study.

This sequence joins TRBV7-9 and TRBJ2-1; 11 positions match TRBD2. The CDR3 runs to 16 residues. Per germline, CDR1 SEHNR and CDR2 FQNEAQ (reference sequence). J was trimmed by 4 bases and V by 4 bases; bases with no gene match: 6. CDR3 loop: CASSSPSGGPYNEQFF. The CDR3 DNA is TGTGCCAGCAGCTCCCCTAGCGGGGGGCCTTACAATGAGCAGTTCTTC.

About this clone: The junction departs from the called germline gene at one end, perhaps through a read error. Written as DNA, the CDR3 is TGTGCTAGCAGCCAGGACAGGGGCCGAGGGGAGACCCAGTACTTC. This gives the protein CASSQDRGRGETQYF. The V call is TRBV7-7, the J call TRBJ2-5; 9 bases align to TRBD1. Germline V gene lookup returns CDR1 SSHAT and CDR2 FNYEAQ (reference sequence). The CDR3 has 15 amino acids.

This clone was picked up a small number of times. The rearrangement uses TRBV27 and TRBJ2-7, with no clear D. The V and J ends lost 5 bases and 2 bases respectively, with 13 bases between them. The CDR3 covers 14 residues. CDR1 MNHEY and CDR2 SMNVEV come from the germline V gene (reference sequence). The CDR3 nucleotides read TGTGCCAGCAGTAAATCCCGCGCAACCTACGAGCAGTACTTC. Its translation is CASSKSRATYEQYF.

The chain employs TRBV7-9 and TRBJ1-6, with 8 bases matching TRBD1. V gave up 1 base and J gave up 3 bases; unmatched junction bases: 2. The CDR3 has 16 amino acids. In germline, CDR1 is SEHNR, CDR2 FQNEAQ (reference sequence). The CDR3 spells CASSLGTGGYNSPLHF. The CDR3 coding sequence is TGTGCCAGCAGCTTAGGCACAGGGGGCTATAATTCACCCCTCCACTTT.

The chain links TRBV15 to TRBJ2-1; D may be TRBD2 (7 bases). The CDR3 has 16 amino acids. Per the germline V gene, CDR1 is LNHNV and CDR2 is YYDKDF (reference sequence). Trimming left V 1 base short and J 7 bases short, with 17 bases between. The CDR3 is CATSRGLRGGVNEQFF. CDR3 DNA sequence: TGTGCCACCAGCAGAGGGCTAAGAGGGGGGGTGAATGAGCAGTTCTTC.

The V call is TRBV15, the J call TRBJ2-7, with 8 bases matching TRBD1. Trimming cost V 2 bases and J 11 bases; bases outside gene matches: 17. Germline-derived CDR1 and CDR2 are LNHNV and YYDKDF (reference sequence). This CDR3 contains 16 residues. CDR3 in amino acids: CATSRPKNRGVEREYF. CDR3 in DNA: TGTGCCACCAGCAGACCCAAAAACAGGGGGGTCGAACGGGAGTACTTC.

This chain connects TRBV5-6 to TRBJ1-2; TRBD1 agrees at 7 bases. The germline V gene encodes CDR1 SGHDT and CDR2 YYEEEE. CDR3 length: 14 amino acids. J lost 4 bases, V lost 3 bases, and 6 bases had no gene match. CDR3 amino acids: CASSSRGVLYGYTF. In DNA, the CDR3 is TGTGCCAGCAGCTCCAGGGGGGTCCTCTATGGCTACACCTTC.

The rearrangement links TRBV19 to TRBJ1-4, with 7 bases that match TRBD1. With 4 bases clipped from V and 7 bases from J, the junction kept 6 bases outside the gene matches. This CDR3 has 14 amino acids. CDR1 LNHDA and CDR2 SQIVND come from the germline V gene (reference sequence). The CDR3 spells CASSNNRGGEKLFF. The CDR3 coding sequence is TGTGCCAGTAGTAACAACAGGGGAGGTGAAAAACTGTTTTTT.

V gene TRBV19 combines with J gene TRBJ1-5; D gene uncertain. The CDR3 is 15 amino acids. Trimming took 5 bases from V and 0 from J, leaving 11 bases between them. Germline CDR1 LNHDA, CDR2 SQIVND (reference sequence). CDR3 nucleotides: TGTGCCAGTAGTTATTCAGGATATAGCAATCAGCCCCAGCATTTT. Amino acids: CASSYSGYSNQPQHF. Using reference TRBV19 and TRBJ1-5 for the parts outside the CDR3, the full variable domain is DGGITQSPKYLFRKEGQNVTLSCEQNLNHDAMYWYRQDPGQGLRLIYYSQIVNDFQKGDIAEGYSVSREKKESFPLTVTSAQKNPTAFYLCASSYSGYSNQPQHFGDGTRLSIL.

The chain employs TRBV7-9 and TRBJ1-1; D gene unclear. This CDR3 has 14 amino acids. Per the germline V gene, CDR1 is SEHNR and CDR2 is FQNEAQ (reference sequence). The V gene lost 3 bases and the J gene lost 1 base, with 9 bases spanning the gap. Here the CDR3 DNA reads TGTGCCAGCAGCTTTTTAGCGGAGAACACTGAAGCTTTCTTT. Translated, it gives CASSFLAENTEAFF.

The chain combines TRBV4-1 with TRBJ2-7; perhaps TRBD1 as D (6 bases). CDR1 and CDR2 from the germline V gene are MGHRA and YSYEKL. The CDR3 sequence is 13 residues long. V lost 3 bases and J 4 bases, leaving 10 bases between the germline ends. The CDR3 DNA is TGCGCCAGCAGCCAGACAGGTCCTTACGAGCAGTACTTC. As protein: CASSQTGPYEQYF.

CDR3 in amino acids: CAWSVGGSNEKLFF. The CDR3 nucleotides are TGTGCCTGGAGTGTAGGGGGAAGTAATGAAAAACTGTTTTTT. The rearrangement joins TRBV30 to TRBJ1-4; weak D call: TRBD1 (6 bases). Germline CDR1 is GTSNPN and CDR2 is SVGIG (reference sequence). CDR3 length: 14 residues. Trimming took 0 bases from V and 4 from J, leaving 9 bases between them.

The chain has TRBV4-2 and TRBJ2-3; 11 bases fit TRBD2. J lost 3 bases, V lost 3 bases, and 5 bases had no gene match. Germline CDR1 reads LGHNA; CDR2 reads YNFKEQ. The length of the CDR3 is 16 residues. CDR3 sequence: CASSQALAGGTDTQYF. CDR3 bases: TGTGCCAGCAGCCAGGCCCTAGCGGGGGGAACAGATACGCAGTATTTT.

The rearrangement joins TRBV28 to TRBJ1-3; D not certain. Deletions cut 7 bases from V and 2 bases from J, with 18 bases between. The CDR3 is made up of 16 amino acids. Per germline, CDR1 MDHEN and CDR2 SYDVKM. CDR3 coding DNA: TGTGCCAGCACCCCCCCCGCTCCAGGAACTGGAAACACCATATATTTT. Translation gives CASTPPAPGTGNTIYF.